What follows are 28 T cell receptor beta chains derived from one specimen sequenced in a study of blood T cell repertoires in COVID-19. Data came from immunoSEQ multiplex PCR; TCRdb stores just in-frame clones and leaves some out. Of about 210,000 clones in the sample, 70% to 90% are singletons; the top ten hold about 4.5%. Sequencing was performed on PBMCs or T cells enriched from blood (not recorded which). The source of these receptors is a man aged 25 to 45 with acute COVID-19.

The gene calls are TRBV10-3 and TRBJ1-2; D is undetermined. The CDR3 has 16 amino acids. V lost 6 bases to trimming and J lost 2 bases, with 19 bases between them. CDR1 is ENHRY, CDR2 SYGVKD, per germline. For the CDR3, the DNA is TGTGCCATCAGAAGTCAACTAGTAGTCCTAAACTATGGCTACACCTTC. This sequence encodes CAIRSQLVVLNYGYTF.

V gene TRBV6-5 combines with J gene TRBJ2-5; D is unclear. The length of the CDR3 is 15 residues. Looked up from germline, CDR1 is MNHEY and CDR2 is SVGAGI. V lost 4 bases, J lost 0 bases, and 12 bases lay in between. The CDR3 sequence: CASSSTSGYQETQYF. The CDR3 DNA reads TGTGCCAGCAGTTCTACGAGTGGTTACCAAGAGACCCAGTACTTC.

The genes are TRBV5-4 and TRBJ2-4, with D possibly matching TRBD2 (5 bases). Trimming left V 0 bases short and J 7 bases short, with 11 bases between. CDR3 length equals 14 residues. Per germline, CDR1 SGHNT and CDR2 YYREEE (reference sequence). CDR3 DNA: TGTGCCAGCAGCTTGGGGGGAGTTTCGAACATTCAGTACTTC. It yields the protein CASSLGGVSNIQYF.

The rearrangement links TRBV7-6 to TRBJ1-1, with TRBD1 as a possible D gene (5 bases). Between the trimmed V and J ends, which lost 0 bases and 1 base, there was a span of 9 bases. The CDR3 consists of 15 residues. Germline V gene data show CDR1 as SGHVS and CDR2 as FNYEAQ. The CDR3 loop is CASSLANGGNTEAFF. For the CDR3, the DNA is TGTGCCAGCAGCTTAGCGAACGGGGGGAACACTGAAGCTTTCTTT.

Only a few counts were recorded for this clone. CDR3 residues: CASSTTRQGPSYEQYF. Here the CDR3 DNA reads TGTGCCAGCAGTACCACCCGACAGGGCCCTTCCTACGAGCAGTACTTC. V is TRBV28 and J is TRBJ2-7, with TRBD1 identical over 7 bases. In germline, CDR1 is MDHEN, CDR2 SYDVKM. The V gene end was trimmed by 5 bases and the J gene end by 1 base; junction bases not matched to a gene: 11. The CDR3 totals 16 residues. Combining the CDR3 with reference TRBV28 and TRBJ2-7 gives the whole variable domain DVKVTQSSRYLVKRTGEKVFLECVQDMDHENMFWYRQDPGLGLRLIYFSYDVKMKEKGDIPEGYSVSREKKERFSLILESASTNQTSMYLCASSTTRQGPSYEQYFGPGTRLTVT.

The genes are TRBV28 and TRBJ1-5; the D is unclear. The V end was cut by 2 bases, the J end by 3 bases, with 8 bases between. Germline CDR1 MDHEN, CDR2 SYDVKM. The CDR3 totals 14 residues. The CDR3 DNA follows: TGTGCCAGCAGTTTAGGGCAGATCAATCAGCCCCAGCATTTT. Its translation is CASSLGQINQPQHF.

The sample holds many counts of this clone. CDR3 residues: CASSRTSGGYNEQFF. The CDR3 coding sequence is TGTGCCAGCAGCCGTACTAGCGGGGGGTACAATGAGCAGTTCTTC. The chain uses TRBV7-2 and TRBJ2-1; 12 bases fit TRBD2. Germline V lookup: CDR1 SGHTA, CDR2 FQGNSA. The CDR3 has 15 amino acids. The V segment lost 5 bases and the J segment 4 bases; nucleotides outside the gene matches: 3.

The chain couples TRBV7-9 to TRBJ1-6; 7 bases agree with TRBD1. The CDR3 runs 15 residues. Germline CDR1 SEHNR, CDR2 FQNEAQ (reference sequence). V lost 5 bases, J lost 7 bases, and 8 bases stayed unmatched. The CDR3 protein is CASSPRDSANSPLHF. The CDR3 DNA sequence: TGTGCCAGCAGCCCGCGGGACAGTGCGAATTCACCCCTCCACTTT.

The chain combines TRBV27 with TRBJ2-3, with TRBD2 as a possible D gene (7 bases). CDR1 is MNHEY, CDR2 SMNVEV, per germline (reference sequence). V lost 2 bases and J lost 5, with 14 bases in between. The CDR3 totals 15 residues. The CDR3 DNA follows: TGTGCCAGCAGTTTAAGGGGGGGGGTAGTAGATACGCAGTATTTT. Protein: CASSLRGGVVDTQYF.

The chain couples TRBV5-1 to TRBJ1-4; TRBD1 aligns across 10 bases. The CDR3 is made up of 17 amino acids. Germline loops: CDR1 SGHRS, CDR2 YFSETQ. J lost 0 bases, V lost 3 bases, and 5 bases had no gene match. In nucleotides, the CDR3 is TGCGCCAGCAGCTCGAAGACAGGGGGCCCAACTAATGAAAAACTGTTTTTT. It is translated as CASSSKTGGPTNEKLFF.

The chain carries TRBV7-9 and TRBJ2-5; D is unresolved. From germline, CDR1 is SEHNR and CDR2 FQNEAQ (reference sequence). The length of the CDR3 is 14 residues. V was pared by 5 bases and J by 0 bases, with 10 bases between. The DNA for the CDR3 is TGTGCCAGCAGCCCAACTGAGTACCAAGAGACCCAGTACTTC. This gives the protein CASSPTEYQETQYF.

In this sample, this clone turned up a few times. The V call is TRBV3-1 (or the pseudogene TRBV3-2), the J call TRBJ1-1; no clear D gene. The CDR3 runs to 14 residues. The V end was cut by 2 bases, the J end by 4 bases, with 11 bases between. Germline V CDR1 and CDR2: LGHDT, YNNKEL (reference sequence). The CDR3 is CASSQTSHGTEAFF. The CDR3 DNA reads as TGTGCCAGCAGCCAAACCTCCCACGGCACTGAAGCTTTCTTT.

The rearrangement links TRBV28 to TRBJ1-5; unclear D gene. Germline CDR1 MDHEN, CDR2 SYDVKM. V dropped 10 bases and J dropped 4 bases, with 17 bases sitting between them. CDR3 size: 14 residues. The CDR3 is CATTSPVENQPQHF. CDR3 DNA sequence: TGTGCCACGACCAGTCCCGTGGAGAATCAGCCCCAGCATTTT.

This chain uses TRBV5-6 with TRBJ2-3; 7 bases align to TRBD2. Trimming removed 1 base from V and 4 bases from J; junction bases left unmatched: 3. This CDR3 contains 14 residues. Per the germline V gene, CDR1 is SGHDT and CDR2 is YYEEEE. The CDR3 here is CASSLSGVADTQYF. In DNA, the CDR3 is TGTGCCAGCAGCTTGAGCGGGGTCGCAGATACGCAGTATTTT.

The chain combines TRBV9 with TRBJ1-3, with 8 bases identical to TRBD1. CDR1 and CDR2 from the germline V gene are SGDLS and YYNGEE. J was trimmed by 0 bases and V by 0 bases; bases with no gene match: 5. The CDR3 totals 17 residues. CDR3 coding DNA: TGTGCCAGCAGCGTAGTCGCAGGGGGCCTCTCTGGAAACACCATATATTTT. Translating it yields CASSVVAGGLSGNTIYF.

The gene calls are TRBV9 and TRBJ1-2; 7 bases align to TRBD1. The CDR3 runs to 15 residues. The germline V gene has CDR1 SGDLS and CDR2 YYNGEE. Unmatched junction bases numbered 7, after V lost 5 bases and J lost 0 bases. The CDR3 sequence: CASSRRDSTNYGYTF. The CDR3 coding sequence is TGTGCCAGCAGTCGCCGGGACAGCACTAACTATGGCTACACCTTC.

The rearrangement uses TRBV12-3 or TRBV12-4 and TRBJ1-4; 9 bases match TRBD1. V was clipped by 2 bases and J by 14 bases; unmatched bases: 6. The CDR3 totals 13 residues. For the CDR3, the DNA is TGTGCCAGCAGTTTAAGGGGGACAGGGAAGCTGTTTTTT. Translating gives CASSLRGTGKLFF.

The chain links TRBV19 to TRBJ2-7; TRBD1 aligns across 8 bases. Germline assignment: CDR1 LNHDA and CDR2 SQIVND (reference sequence). The CDR3 runs to 14 residues. V shed 10 bases, J shed 0 bases, and the junction held 8 bases outside the gene matches. CDR3 in DNA: TGTGCCACGTCCCGGACAGGGAGCTCCTACGAGCAGTACTTC. The encoded protein is CATSRTGSSYEQYF.

The chain carries TRBV19 and TRBJ1-2; 7 nucleotides line up with TRBD1. Germline CDR1 reads LNHDA; CDR2 reads SQIVND (reference sequence). The J segment lost 3 bases and the V segment lost 5 bases, leaving 9 bases of the junction unmatched. The CDR3 loop spans 15 amino acids. Here the CDR3 reads CASSDGGDRDYGYTF. CDR3 in DNA: TGTGCCAGTAGTGACGGCGGAGACAGGGACTATGGCTACACCTTC.

This clone has just a few counts. V and J are TRBV28 and TRBJ2-7; a possible D gene is TRBD1 (6 bases). Trimming cost V 7 bases and J 2 bases, with 15 bases left between them. The CDR3 is 14 amino acids. CDR1 MDHEN and CDR2 SYDVKM come from the germline V gene. CDR3 region: CASNPPGTTYEQYF. The CDR3 DNA reads as TGTGCCAGCAACCCCCCAGGGACAACCTACGAGCAGTACTTC.

The rearrangement joins TRBV7-2 to TRBJ2-1, with D possibly TRBD2 on 5 matching bases. Germline assignment: CDR1 SGHTA and CDR2 FQGNSA. V lost 2 bases and J lost 7, with 12 bases in between. This CDR3 is 14 amino acids long. CDR3 sequence: CASSLSTRANEQFF. Written as DNA, the CDR3 is TGTGCCAGCAGCTTAAGCACTAGAGCTAATGAGCAGTTCTTC.

The chain uses TRBV4-2 and TRBJ1-6; no clear D gene. V lost 5 bases, J lost 7 bases, and 12 bases lay in between. The CDR3 is made up of 14 amino acids. Germline CDR1 and CDR2: LGHNA and YNFKEQ. DNA of the CDR3: TGTGCCAGCAGCGTACGCCCGGAGAATTCACCCCTCCACTTT. Amino acid sequence: CASSVRPENSPLHF.

The V gene is TRBV6-1, the J gene TRBJ1-2; 10 positions match TRBD1. Trimming cost V 5 bases and J 8 bases; bases outside gene matches: 5. Germline assignment: CDR1 MNHNS and CDR2 SASEGT. The CDR3 covers 13 residues. This CDR3 is CASSNDRGLGYTF. CDR3 sequence (DNA): TGTGCCAGCAGTAACGACAGGGGGCTAGGCTACACCTTC.

The chain links TRBV3-1 (or the pseudogene TRBV3-2) to TRBJ1-1; D remains ambiguous. V was trimmed by 8 bases and J by 6 bases, leaving 7 bases between them. Germline assignment: CDR1 LGHDT and CDR2 YNNKEL (reference sequence). This CDR3 spans 10 amino acids. CDR3 DNA: TGTGCCAGCGGAGGGCCTGAAGCTTTCTTT. Protein product: CASGGPEAFF.

V gene TRBV5-1 combines with J gene TRBJ2-7; D possibly corresponds to TRBD1 (6 bases). From germline, CDR1 is SGHRS and CDR2 YFSETQ. The CDR3 consists of 13 residues. V lost 4 bases to trimming and J lost 4 bases, with 12 bases between them. The CDR3 spells CASSGDRRYEQYF. The CDR3, as DNA: TGCGCCAGCAGCGGTGACAGGCGGTACGAGCAGTACTTC.

This chain connects TRBV18 to TRBJ2-7; 9 bases match TRBD2. Germline trimming cut 1 base from V and 0 bases from J; bases unmatched to any gene: 1. The CDR3 length is 15 residues. Germline V gene lookup returns CDR1 KGHSH and CDR2 LQKENI. CDR3 residues: CASSPQRGDSYEQYF. CDR3 in DNA: TGTGCCAGCTCACCACAGCGGGGGGACTCCTACGAGCAGTACTTC.

The chain employs TRBV6-5 and TRBJ1-1; 8 positions agree with TRBD1. V dropped 4 bases and J dropped 4; count of bases not matched to a gene: 8. CDR3 length: 15 amino acids. The germline V gene encodes CDR1 MNHEY and CDR2 SVGAGI. CDR3 sequence (DNA): TGTGCCAGCAGTTCGGGGACAGGCCTGTTCACTGAAGCTTTCTTT. Residues: CASSSGTGLFTEAFF.

Remarks on this clone: One end of the junction is discordant with germline, which a read error may explain. The chain recombines TRBV27 with TRBJ2-5; 8 bases fit TRBD1. Germline lookup yields CDR1 MNHEY and CDR2 SMNVEV (reference sequence). CDR3 length: 16 amino acids. The CDR3: CANPIGQGPFQGTQYF. In DNA, the CDR3 is TGTGCCAACCCGATAGGACAGGGCCCGTTTCAAGGGACCCAGTACTTC.